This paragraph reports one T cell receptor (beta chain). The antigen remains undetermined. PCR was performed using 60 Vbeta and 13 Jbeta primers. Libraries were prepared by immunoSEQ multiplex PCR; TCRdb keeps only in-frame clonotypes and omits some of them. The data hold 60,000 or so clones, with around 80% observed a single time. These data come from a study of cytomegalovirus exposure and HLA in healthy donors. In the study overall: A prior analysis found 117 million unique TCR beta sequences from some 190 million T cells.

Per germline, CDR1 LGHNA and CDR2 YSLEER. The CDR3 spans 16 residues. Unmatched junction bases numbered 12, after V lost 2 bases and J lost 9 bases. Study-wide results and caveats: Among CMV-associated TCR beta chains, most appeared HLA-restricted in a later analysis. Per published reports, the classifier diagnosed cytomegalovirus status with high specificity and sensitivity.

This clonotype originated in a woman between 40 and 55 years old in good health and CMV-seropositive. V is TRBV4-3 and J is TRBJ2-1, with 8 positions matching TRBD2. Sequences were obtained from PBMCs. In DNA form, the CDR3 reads TGCGCCAGCAGCCAACGGCGGGGGGCGACTTTTATTGAGCAGTTCTTC. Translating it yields CASSQRRGATFIEQFF.